This T cell receptor beta chain appears in the sequencing data of a study of blood T cell repertoires in COVID-19. Study information: Samples taken during acute and convalescent COVID-19 were collected in the United States, Italy and Spain. PBMCs, B-cell-depleted T cells, or T cells were the source of the cDNA or gDNA that made up the material.

V lost 1 base, J lost 1 base, and 8 bases lay in between. Germline values: CDR1 SGHAT, CDR2 FQNNGV. The CDR3 is made up of 14 amino acids. Using immunoSEQ multiplex PCR, the repertoire was profiled, and TCRdb retains in-frame clones only, with some absent. Here the sample spans 150,000 to 200,000 clones, approximately 81% being singletons. The sample comprised peripheral blood. The chain combines TRBV11-2 with TRBJ2-7, with a possible D match to TRBD2 (5 bases). The TCR originated in a human donor with acute or convalescent COVID-19. The donor label of this sample is uncertain. The CDR3 is CASSLVRGSYEQYF. CDR3 coding DNA: TGTGCCAGCAGCTTAGTTCGGGGTTCCTACGAGCAGTACTTC.